This TCR beta chain was identified in a study of long-term antiretroviral therapy in people with HIV (dated by TCRdb to the early 2020s). Some background on the complete study: The earliest samples were collected approximately a decade before the 2015 WHO recommendation for immediate ART, a period when ART was typically delayed until CD4 counts fell. This retrospective serial study examined whether starting ART and sustained HIV suppression were associated with changes in the composition and diversity of the TRB repertoire in peripheral blood. A total of 192 cryopreserved PBMC samples came from 25 to 35 adults with confirmed HIV infection and were collected serially over a mean of roughly six years (range 1-12). Of the 30 to 35 participants with HIV, more than 10 were female. No cross-contamination during QIAcube processing turned up in test extractions that ran a monoclonal T-cell line alongside around 32 polyclonal samples.

From its cysteine to its phenylalanine, the CDR3 spans 14 amino acids. Here the CDR3 DNA is all that survives: 42 bases in frame from base 1. The junction carries 8 bases between V and J, which are trimmed by 1 base and 2 bases respectively. CDR1 and CDR2, per the germline V gene (reference sequence), are SEHNR and FQNEAQ. Details on this clone: Its antigen is not yet known. There are no base qualities to consult, and no much larger clone falls within one base.

Participants were included only if at least one PBMC sample before ART initiation and at least two post-ART samples were available. Treatment was received in the United States of America by all participants with HIV. Before DNA extraction, cryopreserved samples containing about 1-10 million PBMC were thawed and washed. At the time of the earliest PBMC sample, participants with HIV were aged between about 20 and 55 years. PBMC samples from each participant spanned 1-4 timepoints before ART initiation and 2-8 timepoints after ART initiation, with a median of 7 samples. Serial HIV viral load, CD4+ T-cell count, ART history and demographic data were obtained for every participant. A Qiagen kit on a QIAcube was used to extract genomic DNA from unsorted PBMC, with samples processed in batches of 12. The immunoSEQ hsTCRB v3.0 assay was used at survey level resolution to sequence the TRB variable region. A depth of roughly 40,000-55,000 T-cell genomes per sample was targeted for TRB sequencing. An Illumina MiSeq with a v3 150-cycle kit was used to sequence the pooled TRB libraries. The paper's processing steps were these. Repertoire analysis was performed in R inside a reproducible Nextflow workflow that covered QC, data transformation and analysis. Custom analyses were implemented in LymphoSeq2, an R package for AIRR-Seq data exploration. Several samples that yielded fewer than 5000 total TRB sequences were excluded, so that 200 or so HIV repertoires were analyzed. Of the approximately 190 retained HIV repertoires, almost 60 were collected before and under 150 after ART initiation. Repertoires were downsampled to 5000 TRB nucleotide sequences, and summary statistics were averaged over 100 downsampling iterations. TRB sequences were retained for analysis only if CDR3 regions of at least seven amino acids were present. Diversity was measured with a Shannon entropy-derived clonality score and the Gini coefficient. In the repertoire networks, any two of the top 5000 CDR3 amino acid sequences were linked whenever the two sequences differed by an edit distance of one. Antigen specificity groups and MHC restriction were predicted for TRB CDR3 amino acid sequences with GLIPH2. Known CMV, EBV, HIV or tissue antigen associations were flagged by matching CDR3 amino acid sequences against VDJdb and McPAS-TCR. Pre-ART, post-ART and control groups were compared with Wilcoxon signed-rank tests and Holm-Bonferroni correction. TCRdb retrieved this table from immuneACCESS and kept in-frame rearrangements only. Not all clones are present; in checked studies, unresolved V genes account for under half, and no reason is known for the remainder. Clone size and V and J calls were adopted from that table, with D and trimming inferred from the DNA. This sample holds about 21,000 clones; approximately 90% were observed only once. Around 3.2% of the sample lies in the top ten.

The investigation overall reported the following: The repertoire was dominated across all time points by expanded TRB clones identified before ART initiation, although this dominance was seen to fluctuate and to decrease in many PLHIV after ART. Inferences about post-ART repertoire changes were limited because no data were available on ART adherence, viral resistance or therapy changes. Since PBMC availability was limited, sequencing covered only the TCR beta chain, with no alpha chain pairing. Because pre-ART samples had limited cell numbers, unsorted PBMC were profiled rather than sorted CD4+ and CD8+ T cells. Starting ART was linked to a significant rise in TRB diversity, yet even with long-term ART the diversity remained significantly lower than in transplant donor controls. CDR3 length ranges in HIV repertoires were narrower than in controls, and network structure suggested an antigen-experienced repertoire with only a slight naive shift after ART. Samples dated from the mid-2000s to the late 2010s, and the ART regimens used may be less effective than current ones.

Material: unsorted PBMCs, obtained 2.3 years after starting antiretroviral therapy. This sequence uses TRBV7-9 and TRBJ2-5; the D gene cannot be named for sure. This clonotype originated in a man in his 60s with HIV. The bases are TGTGCCAGCAGCTTAGGTCCGTCTCAAGAGACCCAGTACTTC. This sequence encodes CASSLGPSQETQYF.